This T cell receptor beta chain came from a study of blood T cell repertoires in COVID-19. As for the study in general: Samples of COVID-19 (acute and convalescent) were obtained from the United States, Italy and Spain. Sources were T cells, B-cell-depleted T cells, or PBMCs; the material itself was cDNA or gDNA.

Patients at the Seattle site were enrolled during active infection and followed longitudinally. Sequencing used immunoSEQ multiplex PCR; TCRdb keeps in-frame clones, though not all of them. Of 150,000 to 200,000 clones in the sample, roughly 94% are singletons; the top ten hold 0.7% to 0.8%. The V segment lost 0 bases and the J segment 1 base; nucleotides outside the gene matches: 11. Germline lookup yields CDR1 LGHDT and CDR2 YNNKEL (reference sequence). The CDR3 is 19 amino acids. The chain uses TRBV3-1 (or the pseudogene TRBV3-2) and TRBJ1-1; 10 bases map to TRBD1. The receptor was derived from a young man with COVID-19, enrolled during active disease. The sequenced sample consisted of peripheral blood. The CDR3: CASSQDGTGAARGNTEAFF. The CDR3 DNA reads as TGTGCCAGCAGCCAAGATGGGACAGGGGCCGCGCGGGGGAACACTGAAGCTTTCTTT.